The 13 T cell receptor beta chains below come from one sample, sequenced in a study of molecular identifiers for immune sequencing clone quantification. TCRdb ran MiXCR on the PCR reads and lists one entry per CDR3 protein. The sample lists 400,000 to 600,000 distinct CDR3 sequences, 20% to 25% occurring once. Specimen: naive CD8+ T cells from blood, with Jurkat cell RNA spiked in. Sample subset: FACS-sorted CD8+CD4-CCR7+CD45RA+ naive T cells. The source is a human donor in good health. Some libraries in this study had Jurkat cell RNA spiked in.

As to this clonotype: This could be a read error, since a much larger clone is one nucleotide away. This chain links TRBV4-2 with TRBJ1-1; D not resolved. Trimming took off 6 bases at V and 5 bases at J, with 19 bases between the two ends. CDR3 length: 15 residues. Germline CDR1 and CDR2: LGHNA and YNFKEQ. CDR3 nucleotide sequence: TGTGCCAGCAGTCAGACTAGGATAGTGTGGACTGAAGCTTTCTTT. The encoded protein is CASSQTRIVWTEAFF.

This clonotype was counted a few times. This sequence joins TRBV7-8 and TRBJ2-3; D unresolved. There are 14 residues in the CDR3. Germline CDR1 reads SGHVS; CDR2 reads FQNEAQ. V was clipped by 5 bases and J by 2 bases, with 11 bases between them. CDR3 nucleotides: TGTGCCAGCAGCCCCCCCGCGGACACAGATACGCAGTATTTT. The encoded protein is CASSPPADTDTQYF.

This clonotype was detected only a few times. The chain links TRBV27 to TRBJ2-1; 9 bases match TRBD1. The CDR3 length is 15 residues. Trimming cost V 1 base and J 8 bases; bases outside gene matches: 6. Looked up from germline, CDR1 is MNHEY and CDR2 is SMNVEV (reference sequence). Written as DNA, the CDR3 is TGTGCCAGCAGTTTATATACAGGGGGCTGGGATGAGCAGTTCTTC. Protein sequence: CASSLYTGGWDEQFF.

This chain uses TRBV27 with TRBJ1-4, with 7 nucleotides matching TRBD1. CDR3 length: 14 amino acids. Germline V gives CDR1 MNHEY, CDR2 SMNVEV (reference sequence). The ends lost 5 bases at V and 10 bases at J; junction bases unmatched: 10. The CDR3 protein is CASSQTGSSIKLFF. The CDR3 coding sequence is TGTGCCAGCAGTCAGACAGGGTCAAGTATAAAACTGTTTTTT.

The chain uses TRBV19 and TRBJ2-7; TRBD1 is a possible D gene (6 bases). V gave up 1 base and J gave up 3 bases, with 13 bases separating them. CDR1 LNHDA and CDR2 SQIVND come from the germline V gene (reference sequence). The CDR3 spans 15 residues. The CDR3 here is CASSIGSRGFYEQYF. CDR3 in DNA: TGTGCCAGTAGTATAGGGTCCAGGGGTTTCTACGAGCAGTACTTC.

This clonotype appeared a few times. The chain joins TRBV27 to TRBJ2-7; 8 bases align to TRBD2. The J segment lost 6 bases and the V segment lost 1 base, leaving 5 bases of the junction unmatched. Germline CDR1 reads MNHEY; CDR2 reads SMNVEV (reference sequence). The CDR3 loop spans 14 amino acids. The CDR3 region is CASSLLAGPAEQYF. The CDR3 DNA reads as TGTGCCAGCAGTTTATTAGCGGGACCGGCCGAGCAGTACTTC.

This chain connects TRBV19 to TRBJ2-3; TRBD1 might be the D (6 bases). There are 17 residues in the CDR3. The V and J ends lost 7 bases and 0 bases respectively, with 20 bases between them. Looked up from germline, CDR1 is LNHDA and CDR2 is SQIVND (reference sequence). CDR3 protein: CASMELIVGASTDTQYF. The CDR3, as DNA: TGTGCCAGTATGGAGCTTATAGTGGGGGCAAGCACAGATACGCAGTATTTT.

The gene calls are TRBV19 and TRBJ1-1; no clear D gene. Germline lookup yields CDR1 LNHDA and CDR2 SQIVND (reference sequence). The ends were cut back, 3 bases at V and 3 bases at J, with 17 bases in the middle. CDR3 length: 16 residues. The CDR3 region has the DNA TGTGCCAGTAGTATCAGGAGTCCCCCGGAGGACACTGAAGCTTTCTTT. Translating it yields CASSIRSPPEDTEAFF. Filled out from reference TRBV19 and TRBJ1-1, the complete variable domain reads DGGITQSPKYLFRKEGQNVTLSCEQNLNHDAMYWYRQDPGQGLRLIYYSQIVNDFQKGDIAEGYSVSREKKESFPLTVTSAQKNPTAFYLCASSIRSPPEDTEAFFGQGTRLTVV.

The chain joins TRBV3-1 to TRBJ2-2; the D gene is possibly TRBD2 (6 bases). V was clipped by 4 bases and J by 2 bases, with 14 bases between them. CDR1 and CDR2 from the germline V gene are LGHDT and YNNKEL (reference sequence). This CDR3 has 16 amino acids. DNA for the CDR3: TGTGCCAGCAGCCCAAGGAGGGCGGACAACACCGGGGAGCTGTTTTTT. This gives the protein CASSPRRADNTGELFF.

The rearrangement uses TRBV12-3 or TRBV12-4 and TRBJ1-1; D is uncertain. V was trimmed by 4 bases and J by 4 bases, leaving 19 bases between them. The CDR3 runs 16 residues. This CDR3 reads CASSSDAGYAGTEAFF. The CDR3, as DNA: TGTGCCAGCAGTTCGGACGCCGGGTACGCGGGCACTGAAGCTTTCTTT.

V is TRBV6-2 or TRBV6-3 and J is TRBJ1-1, with no clear D. Trimming took 7 bases from V and 1 from J, leaving 16 bases between them. The CDR3 contains 15 residues. Germline values: CDR1 MNHEY, CDR2 SVGEGT. The CDR3 DNA reads TGTGCCAGCAAAATGGACCACTCCTCGAACACTGAAGCTTTCTTT. It yields the protein CASKMDHSSNTEAFF.

This clonotype was seen at least ten times. A much larger clone differs by one base, so this may be a read error. The chain recombines TRBV7-9 with TRBJ2-5; no firm D call. The V gene lost 5 bases and the J gene lost 1 base, with 2 bases spanning the gap. Germline loops: CDR1 SEHNR, CDR2 FQNEAQ (reference sequence). CDR3 size: 11 residues. In nucleotides, the CDR3 is TGTGCCAGCAGCATCCAAGAGACCCAGTACTTC. Amino acid sequence: CASSIQETQYF. The full variable domain, completed using reference TRBV7-9 and TRBJ2-5, is DTGVSQNPRHKITKRGQNVTFRCDPISEHNRLYWYRQTLGQGPEFLTYFQNEAQLEKSRLLSDRFSAERPKGSFSTLEIQRTEQGDSAMYLCASSIQETQYFGPGTRLLVL.

A note on this clonotype: This may arise from a read error, as a much more abundant clone is one base away. The rearrangement uses TRBV10-3 and TRBJ2-7, with D perhaps matching TRBD2 (5 bases). This CDR3 is 13 amino acids long. Trimming pared 3 bases from V and 3 bases from J, leaving 9 bases between. In germline, CDR1 is ENHRY, CDR2 SYGVKD. The CDR3, as DNA: TGTGCCATCAGTGATACGAGGGACTACGAGCAGTACTTC. Amino acids: CAISDTRDYEQYF.